The next 4 T cell receptor beta chains were all read from a single sample in a study of T cells in localized non-small cell lung cancer. Measured with immunoSEQ multiplex PCR; TCRdb has only the in-frame clones, and not every one. The data hold about 33,000 clones, with 92% observed a single time. The material was peripheral blood, obtained before any cancer treatment. The receptor source for this set is a female donor at least 60 years old with stage I lung adenocarcinoma.

This chain links TRBV5-1 with TRBJ2-5; D not resolved. Germline CDR1 and CDR2: SGHRS and YFSETQ. The CDR3 spans 13 residues. Trimming pared 0 bases from V and 4 bases from J, leaving 7 bases between. CDR3 coding DNA: TGCGCCAGCAGCTTGGGCCCGGGAGAGACCCAGTACTTC. This translates into CASSLGPGETQYF.

The V and J genes are TRBV19 and TRBJ1-3; D is possibly TRBD1 (5 bases). Between the trimmed V and J ends, which lost 11 bases and 7 bases, there was a span of 18 bases. Germline values: CDR1 LNHDA, CDR2 SQIVND (reference sequence). CDR3 size: 13 residues. Here the CDR3 reads CASSTSGGNTIYF. The CDR3 coding sequence is TGTGCCTCCTCGACCTCCGGGGGGAACACCATATATTTT.

V is TRBV28 and J is TRBJ1-1, with 7 bases that match TRBD1. V dropped 5 bases and J dropped 5; count of bases not matched to a gene: 8. This CDR3 spans 14 amino acids. Germline lookup yields CDR1 MDHEN and CDR2 SYDVKM. The CDR3 loop is CASSRQGVGTEAFF. The CDR3 region has the DNA TGTGCCAGCAGTCGTCAGGGGGTTGGTACTGAAGCTTTCTTT.

This chain links TRBV18 with TRBJ2-1; no definite D call. This CDR3 has 13 amino acids. Trimming took off 2 bases at V and 3 bases at J, with 5 bases between the two ends. Per the germline V gene, CDR1 is KGHSH and CDR2 is LQKENI. The CDR3 here is CASSPAIYNEQFF. Written as DNA, the CDR3 is TGTGCCAGCTCACCAGCCATCTACAATGAGCAGTTCTTC.